This T cell receptor (beta chain) was sequenced for a study of cytotoxic CD8 clonotypes in ibrutinib-treated CLL. Study-wide background: Overall, roughly 25 responses were partial and 2 complete; following median roughly six years, roughly 14 patients stayed remitted and roughly twelve progressed. Study findings and constraints: While tracking circulating CD8+ T-cell counts, baseline clonality exceeded that of age-matched healthy donors.

The assay was immunoSEQ multiplex PCR, and TCRdb's table has in-frame clones only and misses some. This table has tens of thousands of clones, approximately 72% appearing once. A word on this clone: What it binds is not known.

The germline V and J ends were trimmed by 3 bases and 4 bases, with 10 bases remaining between them. The CDR3 covers 13 residues. Looked up from germline, CDR1 is GTSNPN and CDR2 is SVGIG (reference sequence). The receptor's source is a human donor with chronic lymphocytic leukemia. Source: PBMCs, taken before ibrutinib treatment. V usage is TRBV30 and J usage is TRBJ1-3; D might be TRBD1 (5 bases). The CDR3 region is CAWSGTRGNTIYF. CDR3 sequence (DNA): TGTGCCTGGAGCGGGACCAGGGGAAACACCATATATTTT.